The 20 T cell receptor beta chains below come from one sample, sequenced in a study of cytomegalovirus exposure and HLA in healthy donors. With 60 Vbeta and 13 Jbeta primers, the PCR was carried out. Generated by immunoSEQ multiplex PCR, the TCRdb table keeps only in-frame clones and is missing some. Found here are 85,000 to 130,000 clones, about 80% of them singletons; the top ten hold approximately 5.3%. Sequenced input: PBMCs. Receptor source: a woman aged 18-29 years in good health and CMV-seropositive.

This clone was seen once. The chain carries TRBV30 and TRBJ2-4; 11 bases fit TRBD2. CDR1 and CDR2 (germline): GTSNPN, SVGIG (reference sequence). This CDR3 comprises 19 residues. Trimming at V came to 6 bases and at J to 2 bases, leaving 18 bases not matched to a gene. The CDR3 reads CACRISGRAFDNSKNIQYF. The CDR3 DNA follows: TGTGCCTGTAGAATTAGCGGGAGGGCCTTTGATAATTCCAAAAACATTCAGTACTTC.

The gene calls are TRBV28 and TRBJ1-2; 10 bases fit TRBD1. CDR1 is MDHEN, CDR2 SYDVKM, per germline. Trimming cost V 4 bases and J 12 bases; bases outside gene matches: 8. CDR3 length equals 13 residues. The CDR3 nucleotides are TGTGCCAGCAGTTCCTGGGACAGGGGCTCGAACACCTTC. Protein sequence: CASSSWDRGSNTF.

J is TRBJ1-4 and V is TRBV11-2; a weak D match, TRBD1 (6 bases). The V gene lost 0 bases and the J gene lost 8 bases, with 13 bases spanning the gap. CDR3 length: 15 amino acids. In germline, CDR1 is SGHAT, CDR2 FQNNGV. CDR3 protein: CASSLEPGGKEKLFF. CDR3 DNA sequence: TGTGCCAGCAGCTTAGAACCGGGGGGCAAAGAAAAACTGTTTTTT.

This chain joins TRBV6-5 and TRBJ1-2; 9 bases are a match to TRBD1. Germline V CDR1 and CDR2: MNHEY, SVGAGI. After removal of 11 bases from V and 4 bases from J, the junction contained 8 bases not matched to a gene. There are 13 residues in the CDR3. For the CDR3, the DNA is TGTGCCGCGCACAGGGGGCAGGGCTATGGCTACACCTTC. Its protein product is CAAHRGQGYGYTF.

This clone was found a few times. The CDR3 sequence: CASSWGQGISYEQYF. CDR3 nucleotide sequence: TGTGCCAGCAGCTGGGGACAGGGGATTTCCTACGAGCAGTACTTC. The V and J genes are TRBV11-2 and TRBJ2-7, with 10 bases identical to TRBD1. This CDR3 comprises 15 residues. CDR1 is SGHAT and CDR2 is FQNNGV in the germline V gene. Losses at the gene ends were 4 bases for V and 1 base for J; bases not matched to a gene: 4.

This rearrangement joins TRBV28 to TRBJ2-1; TRBD1 matches 9 bases. V dropped 6 bases and J dropped 3; count of bases not matched to a gene: 9. The germline V gene has CDR1 MDHEN and CDR2 SYDVKM. CDR3 length equals 16 residues. The CDR3: CASREPRDRDYNEQFF. CDR3 bases: TGTGCCAGCAGGGAACCCCGGGACAGGGACTACAATGAGCAGTTCTTC.

The table lists this clone with a few counts. V is TRBV27 and J is TRBJ1-1, with D possibly TRBD1 on 6 matching bases. The CDR3 consists of 15 residues. Germline V gene data show CDR1 as MNHEY and CDR2 as SMNVEV (reference sequence). The ends were cut back, 3 bases at V and 2 bases at J, with 13 bases in the middle. The CDR3 nucleotides are TGTGCCAGCAGTTTGGTACAGGGACTAAACACTGAAGCTTTCTTT. Its protein product is CASSLVQGLNTEAFF.

The chain joins TRBV7-2 to TRBJ2-7; 9 bases map to TRBD1. V dropped 5 bases and J dropped 5; count of bases not matched to a gene: 10. Germline-derived CDR1 and CDR2 are SGHTA and FQGNSA. The CDR3 is 15 amino acids. CDR3 residues: CASSIRPGQGNEQYF. In nucleotides, the CDR3 is TGTGCCAGCAGCATCCGACCGGGACAGGGTAACGAGCAGTACTTC. The full variable domain, completed using reference TRBV7-2 and TRBJ2-7, is GAGVSQSPSNKVTEKGKDVELRCDPISGHTALYWYRQSLGQGLEFLIYFQGNSAPDKSGLPSDRFSAERTGGSVSTLTIQRTQQEDSAVYLCASSIRPGQGNEQYFGPGTRLTVT.

The rearrangement links TRBV29-1 to TRBJ1-2, with unresolved D. The CDR3 runs to 12 residues. Per the germline V gene, CDR1 is SQVTM and CDR2 is ANQGSEA. V lost 5 bases and J lost 4, with 11 bases in between. The CDR3 DNA is TGCAGCGTTATGGTTCCGGGCTATGGCTACACCTTC. Translating it yields CSVMVPGYGYTF.

The chain joins TRBV5-4 to TRBJ1-1, with 9 bases fitting TRBD1. CDR3 size: 15 residues. Per the germline V gene, CDR1 is SGHNT and CDR2 is YYREEE (reference sequence). Trimming removed 1 base from V and 6 bases from J; junction bases left unmatched: 7. In DNA form, the CDR3 reads TGTGCCAGCAGCTTGCCGACAGGGGGTTTACCTGAAGCTTTCTTT. Translated: CASSLPTGGLPEAFF.

In its sample, this clone was seen once. This chain joins TRBV30 and TRBJ2-6, with D possibly TRBD1 on 5 matching bases. Germline V gene sequence: CDR1 GTSNPN, CDR2 SVGIG (reference sequence). This CDR3 is built from 16 residues. V was shortened by 2 bases and J by 0 bases, with 11 bases between the two germline ends. CDR3 DNA sequence: TGTGCCTGGAGTACAGGAACAAGCTCTGGGGCCAACGTCCTGACTTTC. This encodes CAWSTGTSSGANVLTF. Based on the CDR3 plus reference TRBV30 and TRBJ2-6, the full variable domain is SQTIHQWPATLVQPVGSPLSLECTVEGTSNPNLYWYRQAAGRGLQLLFYSVGIGQISSEVPQNLSASRPQDRQFILSSKKLLLSDSGFYLCAWSTGTSSGANVLTFGAGSRLTVL.

The chain carries TRBV6-1 and TRBJ1-5, with a possible D match to TRBD1 (5 bases). The germline V gene has CDR1 MNHNS and CDR2 SASEGT. CDR3 length: 15 residues. Between the trimmed V and J ends, which lost 3 bases and 3 bases, there was a span of 12 bases. CDR3 loop: CASSDQGGSNQPQHF. For the CDR3, the DNA is TGTGCCAGCAGTGACCAGGGTGGCTCCAATCAGCCCCAGCATTTT.

The chain has TRBV18 and TRBJ2-1, with unresolved D. This CDR3 contains 13 residues. Trimming took 3 bases from V and 5 from J, leaving 8 bases between them. Germline values: CDR1 KGHSH, CDR2 LQKENI. CDR3 DNA sequence: TGTGCCAGCTCACCCGGGTCGAACAATGAGCAGTTCTTC. Translating gives CASSPGSNNEQFF.

The chain couples TRBV25-1 to TRBJ1-2; TRBD1 is a possible D gene (6 bases). Germline V gene sequence: CDR1 MGHDK, CDR2 SYGVNS. Trimming removed 7 bases from V and 6 bases from J, with 15 bases in between. The CDR3 spans 13 residues. The DNA for the CDR3 is TGTGCCAGCACTGCCAGGGGAGCCCATGGCTACACCTTC. It yields the protein CASTARGAHGYTF.

The V gene is TRBV7-6, the J gene TRBJ2-1; 11 bases agree with TRBD2. The CDR3 runs to 15 residues. Germline V gene sequence: CDR1 SGHVS, CDR2 FNYEAQ. The junction had 0 bases not matched to a gene; V was cut back by 0 bases and J by 5 bases. Here the CDR3 DNA reads TGTGCCAGCAGCTTAGCGGGACTAGCGGACAATGAGCAGTTCTTC. Translating it yields CASSLAGLADNEQFF.

The rearrangement uses TRBV4-1 and TRBJ2-5; D gene unclear. Germline loops: CDR1 MGHRA, CDR2 YSYEKL. The CDR3 extends over 15 amino acids. Trimming stripped 1 base from V and 0 bases from J, with 9 bases between. CDR3 in DNA: TGCGCCAGCAGCCAAGCGTTGCGGAACCAAGAGACCCAGTACTTC. Protein sequence: CASSQALRNQETQYF.

This sequence joins TRBV4-1 and TRBJ1-1; D uncertain. The CDR3 has 14 residues. Germline V gene lookup returns CDR1 MGHRA and CDR2 YSYEKL. Trimming cost V 1 base and J 4 bases, with 10 bases left between them. The CDR3 spells CASSQVEEGTEAFF. The CDR3, as DNA: TGCGCCAGCAGCCAAGTCGAGGAGGGCACTGAAGCTTTCTTT.

The genes are TRBV5-1 and TRBJ1-1, with 8 bases identical to TRBD1. Germline CDR1 SGHRS, CDR2 YFSETQ. The ends lost 4 bases at V and 1 base at J; junction bases unmatched: 6. This CDR3 spans 15 amino acids. The CDR3 DNA is TGCGCCAGCAGCCCGGGGGACAGGCAGAACACTGAAGCTTTCTTT. Translating gives CASSPGDRQNTEAFF.

The chain is built from TRBV25-1 and TRBJ2-3; D remains ambiguous. The V end was cut by 6 bases, the J end by 3 bases, with 4 bases between. In germline, CDR1 is MGHDK, CDR2 SYGVNS. This CDR3 spans 11 amino acids. The CDR3 sequence is CASRQTDTQYF. The DNA of the CDR3 is TGTGCCAGCAGACAGACAGATACGCAGTATTTT.

This rearrangement joins TRBV14 to TRBJ2-3; 11 bases align to TRBD1. The CDR3 spans 15 residues. Germline V CDR1 and CDR2: SGHDN, FVKESK. J was trimmed by 6 bases and V by 3 bases; bases with no gene match: 5. The DNA for the CDR3 is TGTGCCAGCAGCCAGTGGACAGGGGGCGCCGATACGCAGTATTTT. Protein sequence: CASSQWTGGADTQYF.